These 23 T cell receptor beta chains were sequenced from one sample in a study of graft-versus-host responses after intestinal transplantation. Clones were sequenced by immunoSEQ multiplex PCR, and TCRdb holds only the in-frame ones, with some missing. The sample includes roughly 8,100 clones, approximately 30% of them seen just once. The sequencing here drew on alloreactive CD4+ T cells from a mixed lymphocyte reaction culture, taken before intestinal transplant. Subset given: CFSE-low proliferating T cells sorted from roughly six-day pre-transplant mixed lymphocyte reaction (GvH or HvG direction). Receptors originate from a human patient who received an intestinal transplant.

This clone was counted a few times. The chain links TRBV9 to TRBJ1-1, with TRBD1 matching over 7 bases. The trim removed 4 bases at V and 4 bases at J, leaving 7 bases unmatched. CDR3 length: 14 amino acids. CDR1 and CDR2 (germline): SGDLS, YYNGEE. The CDR3 region has the DNA TGTGCCAGCAGCTTCCAGGGGGATGGCACTGAAGCTTTCTTT. Translation gives CASSFQGDGTEAFF.

The chain employs TRBV15 and TRBJ2-7, with D possibly being TRBD2 (5 bases). V was shortened by 2 bases and J by 2 bases, with 10 bases between the two germline ends. The germline gives CDR1 LNHNV, CDR2 YYDKDF (reference sequence). This CDR3 region has 14 residues. In DNA form, the CDR3 reads TGTGCCACCAGCAGACATGACGGGACCTACGAGCAGTACTTC. This translates into CATSRHDGTYEQYF.

This clone is termed medium-sized (0.01 to 0.1%). V gene TRBV19 combines with J gene TRBJ2-7; possible D gene TRBD1, 6 bases. The CDR3 has 13 amino acids. Germline values: CDR1 LNHDA, CDR2 SQIVND (reference sequence). V lost 6 bases and J 2 bases, leaving 11 bases between the germline ends. The DNA for the CDR3 is TGTGCCAGTAGCCGGGACATGGCCTACGAGCAGTACTTC. Protein: CASSRDMAYEQYF.

By sample fraction, this clone is medium-sized (0.01 to 0.1%). This chain links TRBV6-1 with TRBJ1-5, with D perhaps matching TRBD1 (6 bases). V was shortened by 5 bases and J by 2 bases, with 10 bases between the two germline ends. CDR3 length: 14 amino acids. CDR1 and CDR2 (germline): MNHNS, SASEGT. The CDR3 loop is CASSRAGGNQPQHF. The CDR3 DNA is TGTGCCAGCAGTCGGGCAGGGGGCAATCAGCCCCAGCATTTT.

V and J are TRBV7-5 and TRBJ1-4. TRBV7-5 is tagged as a pseudogene. The CDR3 spans 15 residues. The CDR3 DNA reads TGTGCCAGCAGCCCATTCGGAGGGGCGGGTGAAAAACTGTTTTTT. Protein product: CASSPFGGAGEKLFF.

This clone was counted a few times. The rearrangement links TRBV19 to TRBJ2-1; the match to TRBD2 covers 12 bases. Trimming took 7 bases from V and 8 from J; bases not matched to a gene: 6. The CDR3 runs to 14 residues. From germline, CDR1 is LNHDA and CDR2 SQIVND (reference sequence). The CDR3, as DNA: TGTGCCAGTATAAGTCTAGCGGGAGGGGATGAGCAGTTCTTC. The encoded protein is CASISLAGGDEQFF.

This clone rates as medium-sized (0.01 to 0.1%). The V and J genes are TRBV5-4 and TRBJ2-2; D remains ambiguous. Germline V gene sequence: CDR1 SGHNT, CDR2 YYREEE (reference sequence). The CDR3 length is 12 residues. Trimming removed 4 bases from V and 6 bases from J, with 7 bases in between. The CDR3 is CASSPIPGELFF. The CDR3 bases are TGTGCCAGCAGCCCAATCCCCGGGGAGCTGTTTTTT.

In this sample, this clone turned up a few times. The chain links TRBV28 to TRBJ2-7; D not certain. Per the germline V gene, CDR1 is MDHEN and CDR2 is SYDVKM. Trimming stripped 6 bases from V and 6 bases from J, with 9 bases between. The CDR3 runs to 11 residues. In DNA form, the CDR3 reads TGTGCCAGCAGGGTTGGAGTCGAGCAGTACTTC. This sequence encodes CASRVGVEQYF. Full variable domain (rest looked up from reference TRBV28 and TRBJ2-7): DVKVTQSSRYLVKRTGEKVFLECVQDMDHENMFWYRQDPGLGLRLIYFSYDVKMKEKGDIPEGYSVSREKKERFSLILESASTNQTSMYLCASRVGVEQYFGPGTRLTVT.

This clone was found a few times. The genes are TRBV6-8 and TRBJ1-5; tentatively, D is TRBD1 (5 bases). V lost 7 bases, J lost 0 bases, and 7 bases lay in between. The CDR3 sequence is 13 residues long. CDR1 is MNHGY, CDR2 SAAAGT, per germline. CDR3 region: CASTRGSNQPQHF. CDR3 coding DNA: TGTGCCAGCACAAGGGGTAGCAATCAGCCCCAGCATTTT.

A few counts support this clone. This rearrangement joins TRBV7-9 to TRBJ1-4; 7 positions match TRBD1. After removal of 1 base from V and 4 bases from J, the junction contained 3 bases not matched to a gene. The CDR3 runs 15 residues. CDR1 SEHNR and CDR2 FQNEAQ come from the germline V gene (reference sequence). Here the CDR3 reads CASSLGDSLNEKLFF. The CDR3 DNA is TGTGCCAGCAGCTTAGGGGACAGCCTTAATGAAAAACTGTTTTTT.

The J gene is TRBJ1-2, the V gene TRBV29-1; 8 bases are a match to TRBD1. The V gene end was trimmed by 7 bases and the J gene end by 3 bases; junction bases not matched to a gene: 7. The CDR3 length is 13 residues. Germline values: CDR1 SQVTM, CDR2 ANQGSEA. CDR3 sequence reads: CSARTGSYYGYTF. The CDR3 DNA follows: TGCAGCGCCAGGACAGGGTCCTACTATGGCTACACCTTC.

This clone is deemed medium-sized. This chain links TRBV28 with TRBJ2-7; D remains ambiguous. This CDR3 is 12 amino acids long. Deletions cut 2 bases from V and 2 bases from J, with 4 bases between. In germline, CDR1 is MDHEN, CDR2 SYDVKM. The CDR3 is CASSLRAYEQYF. CDR3 bases: TGTGCCAGCAGTTTACGGGCCTACGAGCAGTACTTC. Filled out from reference TRBV28 and TRBJ2-7, the complete variable domain reads DVKVTQSSRYLVKRTGEKVFLECVQDMDHENMFWYRQDPGLGLRLIYFSYDVKMKEKGDIPEGYSVSREKKERFSLILESASTNQTSMYLCASSLRAYEQYFGPGTRLTVT.

The rearrangement joins TRBV5-8 to TRBJ1-1, with no clear D. There are 11 residues in the CDR3. V lost 0 bases, J lost 10 bases, and 7 bases lay in between. Germline V gene sequence: CDR1 SGHTS, CDR2 YDEGEE. In DNA, the CDR3 is TGTGCCAGCAGCTTGGTTCGGGGAGCTTTCTTT. Encoded protein: CASSLVRGAFF. The entire variable domain, with the rest obtained from reference TRBV5-8 and TRBJ1-1, is as follows: EAGVTQSPTHLIKTRGQQATLRCSPISGHTSVYWYQQALGLGLQFLLWYDEGEERNRGNFPPRFSGRQFPNYSSELNVNALELEDSALYLCASSLVRGAFFGQGTRLTVV.

This clone occurred a few times. This chain joins TRBV12-5 and TRBJ2-7, with TRBD1 as a possible D gene (5 bases). Germline V gene lookup returns CDR1 LGHNT and CDR2 FRNRAP. The germline V and J ends were trimmed by 5 bases and 3 bases, with 17 bases remaining between them. The CDR3 has 15 residues. The CDR3 here is CASGPTRQYGYEQYF. The CDR3 nucleotides read TGTGCTAGTGGTCCCACCCGACAGTACGGCTACGAGCAGTACTTC.

The chain has TRBV6-1 and TRBJ1-1; no clear D. The CDR3 totals 13 residues. Germline V gives CDR1 MNHNS, CDR2 SASEGT. V was clipped by 4 bases and J by 0 bases, with 6 bases between them. CDR3: CASSATVNTEAFF. The CDR3 DNA reads TGTGCCAGCAGTGCCACAGTGAACACTGAAGCTTTCTTT.

The V call is TRBV5-1, the J call TRBJ2-3, with 9 bases identical to TRBD1. Germline lookup yields CDR1 SGHRS and CDR2 YFSETQ. V was clipped by 2 bases and J by 7 bases; unmatched bases: 8. This CDR3 has 15 residues. The CDR3 DNA reads as TGCGCCAGCAGCTTCCGGACAGGGGAAGAATATACGCAGTATTTT. The encoded protein is CASSFRTGEEYTQYF.

This clone qualifies as medium-sized (0.01 to 0.1%). Germline is not matched at one junction end, which may reflect a read error. The chain uses TRBV5-1 and TRBJ1-4; 8 bases map to TRBD1. The germline gives CDR1 SGHRS, CDR2 YFSETQ. CDR3 size: 14 residues. This chain's CDR3 is CASSLDRVNEKLFF. The CDR3 nucleotides read TGCGCCAGCAGTTTGGACAGGGTGAATGAAAAACTGTTTTTT.

The chain is built from TRBV19 and TRBJ1-5, with D possibly matching TRBD1 (6 bases). There are 13 residues in the CDR3. V shed 4 bases and J shed 7 bases, with 11 bases lying between them. From germline, CDR1 is LNHDA and CDR2 SQIVND (reference sequence). CDR3 residues: CASSTDRWQPQHF. DNA for the CDR3: TGTGCCAGTAGTACCGACAGGTGGCAGCCCCAGCATTTT.

J is TRBJ2-5 and V is TRBV6-1; TRBD2 is a possible D gene (6 bases). The CDR3 is 13 residues long. The V end lost 5 bases, the J end lost 4 bases, and 11 bases lay between the germline ends. Per germline, CDR1 MNHNS and CDR2 SASEGT. Here the CDR3 DNA reads TGTGCCAGCAGTACCGGGACTCTAGAGACCCAGTACTTC. Translating it yields CASSTGTLETQYF.

This clone was seen a handful of times. The chain links TRBV7-2 to TRBJ2-1; unclear D gene. The CDR3 has 14 amino acids. V shed 1 base and J shed 3 bases, with 7 bases lying between them. Germline values: CDR1 SGHTA, CDR2 FQGNSA. The CDR3, as DNA: TGTGCCAGCAGCTTAGATGTCTTCTACAATGAGCAGTTCTTC. Its translation: CASSLDVFYNEQFF. Based on the CDR3 plus reference TRBV7-2 and TRBJ2-1, the full variable domain is GAGVSQSPSNKVTEKGKDVELRCDPISGHTALYWYRQSLGQGLEFLIYFQGNSAPDKSGLPSDRFSAERTGGSVSTLTIQRTQQEDSAVYLCASSLDVFYNEQFFGPGTRLTVL.

The V call is TRBV28, the J call TRBJ1-3; D not certain. V was cut by 4 bases and J by 0 bases, with 13 bases left in between. This CDR3 has 16 amino acids. The V gene's germline CDR1 is MDHEN and CDR2 SYDVKM. This CDR3 reads CASSSAGLNSGNTIYF. In nucleotides, the CDR3 is TGTGCCAGCAGTTCGGCGGGCCTTAACTCTGGAAACACCATATATTTT.

This chain links TRBV6-6 with TRBJ2-2, with TRBD2 as a possible D gene (6 bases). V dropped 7 bases and J dropped 4 bases, with 16 bases sitting between them. Germline loops: CDR1 MNHNY, CDR2 SVGAGI (reference sequence). The CDR3 length is 15 residues. CDR3: CASTKPWGGTGELFF. In DNA form, the CDR3 reads TGTGCCAGCACCAAACCCTGGGGAGGCACCGGGGAGCTGTTTTTT.

The chain carries TRBV18 and TRBJ2-2; D might be TRBD1 (6 bases). Germline V CDR1 and CDR2: KGHSH, LQKENI. The V gene lost 4 bases and the J gene lost 1 base, with 16 bases spanning the gap. This CDR3 has 17 residues. The DNA of the CDR3 is TGTGCCAGCTCACGCAACGAACCGGGACAGAACACCGGGGAGCTGTTTTTT. This codes for CASSRNEPGQNTGELFF.